The 24 T cell receptor beta chains presented below share a single source sample, sequenced in a study of T-cell memory formation after mild COVID-19. Each CDR3 protein is one row after TCRdb ran MiXCR on the 5' RACE reads. The repertoire holds approximately 260,000 distinct CDR3 sequences, with about a sixth as singletons. The specimen sequenced was PBMCs or a T cell subset sorted from them (not recorded which). Every receptor here comes from a man in his late teens or twenties who had mild COVID-19 (a few samples of this study predate the infection). Cell type and time point are not known.

This clonotype was picked up a small number of times. The chain recombines TRBV20-1 with TRBJ1-6, with D possibly being TRBD1 (5 bases). Germline CDR1 DFQATT, CDR2 SNEGSKA (reference sequence). Trimming took off 5 bases at V and 0 bases at J, with 5 bases between the two ends. The CDR3 spans 13 residues. CDR3 protein: CSADSSYNSPLHF. CDR3 sequence (DNA): TGCAGTGCTGACAGCTCCTATAATTCACCCCTCCACTTT.

The chain couples TRBV9 to TRBJ1-2; 11 bases align to TRBD1. With V trimmed by 3 bases and J by 5 bases, 6 bases remained unmatched. The CDR3 runs 15 residues. Germline-derived CDR1 and CDR2 are SGDLS and YYNGEE. CDR3 amino acids: CASSAPGQGGYGYTF. The CDR3 DNA follows: TGTGCCAGCAGCGCACCGGGACAGGGGGGGTATGGCTACACCTTC.

The chain uses TRBV2 and TRBJ1-2, with TRBD1 identical over 10 bases. The CDR3 covers 15 residues. J lost 7 bases, V lost 5 bases, and 10 bases had no gene match. The germline V gene encodes CDR1 SNHLY and CDR2 FYNNEI. CDR3 region: CASSNRDRGYGGYTF. The DNA of the CDR3 is TGTGCCAGCAGTAACCGGGACAGGGGTTACGGTGGCTACACCTTC.

The genes are TRBV4-1 and TRBJ2-2, with a weak D call TRBD2 (6 bases). Trimming removed 0 bases at V and 5 bases at J, with 10 bases between. Germline V gene data show CDR1 as MGHRA and CDR2 as YSYEKL. The CDR3 runs to 15 residues. The CDR3 nucleotides are TGCGCCAGCAGCCAAGATATGGGGGGAACCGGGGAGCTGTTTTTT. This codes for CASSQDMGGTGELFF.

This clonotype has a count of ten or more. The J gene is TRBJ1-6, the V gene TRBV7-2; D may be TRBD1 (5 bases). V lost 1 base and J lost 10, with 14 bases in between. The CDR3 is 15 residues long. Germline V gene data show CDR1 as SGHTA and CDR2 as FQGNSA. This chain's CDR3 is CASSLEAGIISPLHF. The CDR3 DNA follows: TGTGCCAGCAGCTTAGAGGCAGGGATAATATCACCCCTCCACTTT.

The CDR3 protein is CASSVDSREKLFF. For the CDR3, the DNA is TGCGCCAGCAGTGTAGACAGCCGTGAAAAACTGTTTTTT. The chain recombines TRBV10-2 with TRBJ1-4; D might be TRBD1 (5 bases). The V end was cut by 4 bases, the J end by 7 bases, with 10 bases between. The CDR3 length is 13 residues. Germline V gene data show CDR1 as WSHSY and CDR2 as SAAADI.

The gene calls are TRBV27 and TRBJ2-7, with 7 positions matching TRBD2. The ends lost 6 bases at V and 0 bases at J; junction bases unmatched: 8. CDR3 length equals 15 residues. Germline assignment: CDR1 MNHEY and CDR2 SMNVEV (reference sequence). CDR3 in DNA: TGTGCCAGCAGCCCCGTCGGGGGGAGCTCCTACGAGCAGTACTTC. Its translation is CASSPVGGSSYEQYF.

This clonotype was seen ten or more times. DNA of the CDR3: TGTGCCAGCAGCCAACAGGGAGGGACTGAAGCTTTCTTT. It yields the protein CASSQQGGTEAFF. This chain uses TRBV7-3 with TRBJ1-1; tentative D call: TRBD1 (6 bases). Trimming removed 5 bases at V and 5 bases at J, with 12 bases between. CDR3 size: 13 residues. The V gene's germline CDR1 is SGHTA and CDR2 FQGTGA.

Only one count was recorded for this clonotype. The rearrangement links TRBV20-1 to TRBJ2-7, with a weak D call TRBD1 (6 bases). The CDR3 extends over 13 amino acids. Looked up from germline, CDR1 is DFQATT and CDR2 is SNEGSKA (reference sequence). V gave up 5 bases and J gave up 3 bases, with 14 bases separating them. CDR3 bases: TGCAGTGCTCCGGACAGCATCAGCTACGAGCAGTACTTC. It yields the protein CSAPDSISYEQYF.

V gene TRBV10-3 combines with J gene TRBJ2-1; the D gene is possibly TRBD2 (6 bases). The germline CDR1 and CDR2 sequences are ENHRY and SYGVKD. Trimming left V 3 bases short and J 6 bases short, with 9 bases between. This CDR3 has 13 residues. DNA of the CDR3: TGTGCCATCAGTGAATTGCGGGGCAATGAGCAGTTCTTC. Encoded protein: CAISELRGNEQFF.

The CDR3 is CASSYLDTQYF. CDR3 in DNA: TGCGCCAGCAGTTACCTAGATACGCAGTATTTT. The chain joins TRBV4-1 to TRBJ2-3; D gene unclear. The CDR3 is 11 residues long. V was shortened by 6 bases and J by 5 bases, with 6 bases between the two germline ends. From germline, CDR1 is MGHRA and CDR2 YSYEKL.

This rearrangement joins TRBV9 to TRBJ2-7, with no clear D. This CDR3 has 15 amino acids. Germline CDR1 reads SGDLS; CDR2 reads YYNGEE. The ends were cut back, 0 bases at V and 1 base at J, with 11 bases in the middle. Written as DNA, the CDR3 is TGTGCCAGCAGCGTAGGAGAACCCGGGTCCTACGAGCAGTACTTC. This gives the protein CASSVGEPGSYEQYF.

The V gene is TRBV9, the J gene TRBJ1-5, with 7 bases matching TRBD1. Germline V gene lookup returns CDR1 SGDLS and CDR2 YYNGEE. J was trimmed by 6 bases and V by 3 bases; bases with no gene match: 9. CDR3 length: 15 amino acids. CDR3 coding DNA: TGTGCCAGCAGCGCGACAGGGTTCAGCGGTCAGCCCCAGCATTTT. Translating it yields CASSATGFSGQPQHF. Full variable domain (rest looked up from reference TRBV9 and TRBJ1-5): DSGVTQTPKHLITATGQRVTLRCSPRSGDLSVYWYQQSLDQGLQFLIQYYNGEERAKGNILERFSAQQFPDLHSELNLSSLELGDSALYFCASSATGFSGQPQHFGDGTRLSIL.

This clonotype was picked up a small number of times. The V gene is TRBV15, the J gene TRBJ1-1; 9 bases match TRBD1. CDR3 size: 15 residues. Trimming removed 5 bases from V and 2 bases from J; junction bases left unmatched: 6. Germline V gives CDR1 LNHNV, CDR2 YYDKDF (reference sequence). The CDR3 loop reads CATSHPTGGNTEAFF. Written as DNA, the CDR3 is TGTGCCACCAGCCACCCGACAGGGGGTAACACTGAAGCTTTCTTT.

There are many counts of this clonotype. The gene calls are TRBV20-1 and TRBJ1-1; D ambiguous. Trimming removed 1 base at V and 6 bases at J, with 6 bases between. CDR3 length equals 11 residues. Germline V lookup: CDR1 DFQATT, CDR2 SNEGSKA (reference sequence). CDR3 in amino acids: CSARVLPEAFF. In nucleotides, the CDR3 is TGCAGTGCTAGAGTTTTGCCTGAAGCTTTCTTT.

The rearrangement joins TRBV6-2 or TRBV6-3 to TRBJ2-1; 7 bases line up with TRBD1. CDR1 MNHEY and CDR2 SVGEGT come from the germline V gene. The CDR3 spans 14 residues. Trimming at V came to 8 bases and at J to 1 base, leaving 5 bases not matched to a gene. The CDR3 DNA follows: TGTGCCAGCTATGGCAGGGGGTCCTACAATGAGCAGTTCTTC. It is translated as CASYGRGSYNEQFF.

The V and J genes are TRBV4-3 and TRBJ1-5; 7 bases fit TRBD1. After removal of 5 bases from V and 1 base from J, the junction contained 5 bases not matched to a gene. Germline assignment: CDR1 LGHNA and CDR2 YSLEER. CDR3 length: 15 residues. The CDR3 reads CASSKDRSSNQPQHF. Here the CDR3 DNA reads TGCGCCAGCAGCAAGGACAGGAGCAGCAATCAGCCCCAGCATTTT.

This clonotype was counted once. The chain employs TRBV15 and TRBJ2-2, with D hard to call. The CDR3 contains 12 residues. CDR1 and CDR2 (germline): LNHNV, YYDKDF (reference sequence). V dropped 8 bases and J dropped 5 bases, with 9 bases sitting between them. The CDR3 loop reads CATESSTGELFF. CDR3 sequence (DNA): TGTGCCACCGAGAGTAGTACCGGGGAGCTGTTTTTT.

There are a few counts of this clonotype. The chain employs TRBV28 and TRBJ2-5; D call uncertain. Per the germline V gene, CDR1 is MDHEN and CDR2 is SYDVKM. The CDR3 is 13 amino acids. The V end was cut by 7 bases, the J end by 7 bases, with 16 bases between. This CDR3 reads CASTARSAGTQYF. The DNA of the CDR3 is TGTGCCAGCACCGCCCGGAGCGCCGGGACCCAGTACTTC.

This clonotype was counted between two and nine times. The chain carries TRBV5-1 and TRBJ2-3; D uncertain. This CDR3 is built from 13 residues. Germline assignment: CDR1 SGHRS and CDR2 YFSETQ. Deletions cut 3 bases from V and 2 bases from J, with 7 bases between. The CDR3 reads CASSYDPTDTQYF. The CDR3 nucleotides read TGCGCCAGCAGCTACGACCCCACAGATACGCAGTATTTT.

This clonotype has at least ten counts. The chain links TRBV5-1 to TRBJ1-2, with 9 bases aligning to TRBD1. Trimming at V came to 0 bases and at J to 5 bases, leaving 5 bases not matched to a gene. The CDR3 has 15 residues. CDR1 is SGHRS and CDR2 is YFSETQ in the germline V gene. The CDR3 sequence is CASSLGTGDLYGYTF. DNA of the CDR3: TGCGCCAGCAGCTTGGGGACAGGGGATTTATATGGCTACACCTTC.

This clonotype was seen only a few times. V gene TRBV10-3 combines with J gene TRBJ2-3; no clear D gene. Trimming took 6 bases from V and 0 from J, leaving 13 bases between them. CDR1 and CDR2 from the germline V gene are ENHRY and SYGVKD. CDR3 size: 15 residues. CDR3 protein: CAIRGTTPSTDTQYF. The CDR3 DNA reads as TGTGCCATCAGGGGCACAACCCCTAGCACAGATACGCAGTATTTT.

The rearrangement links TRBV7-9 to TRBJ1-5; tentatively, D is TRBD1 (5 bases). V lost 5 bases to trimming and J lost 10 bases, with 15 bases between them. Germline CDR1 is SEHNR and CDR2 is FQNEAQ (reference sequence). The CDR3 is 13 amino acids. The CDR3 loop is CASSLPGKTPQHF. The CDR3 coding sequence is TGTGCCAGCAGCCTCCCAGGGAAAACTCCCCAGCATTTT.

The chain joins TRBV10-2 to TRBJ2-2; D gene unclear. Per the germline V gene, CDR1 is WSHSY and CDR2 is SAAADI. V was cut by 7 bases and J by 3 bases, with 9 bases left in between. The CDR3 has 13 amino acids. The CDR3 region is CASTSRYTGELFF. Here the CDR3 DNA reads TGCGCCAGCACATCGCGGTACACCGGGGAGCTGTTTTTT.